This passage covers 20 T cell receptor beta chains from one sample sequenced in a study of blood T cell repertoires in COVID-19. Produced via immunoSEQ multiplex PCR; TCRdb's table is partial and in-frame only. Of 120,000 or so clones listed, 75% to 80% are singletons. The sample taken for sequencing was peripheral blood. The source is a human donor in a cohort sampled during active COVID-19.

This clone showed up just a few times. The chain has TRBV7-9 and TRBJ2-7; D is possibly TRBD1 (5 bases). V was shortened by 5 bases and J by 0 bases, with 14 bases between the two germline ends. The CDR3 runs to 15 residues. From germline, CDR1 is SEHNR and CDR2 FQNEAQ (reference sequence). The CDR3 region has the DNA TGTGCCAGCAGCCATGACAGCTTCGCCTCCTACGAGCAGTACTTC. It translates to CASSHDSFASYEQYF.

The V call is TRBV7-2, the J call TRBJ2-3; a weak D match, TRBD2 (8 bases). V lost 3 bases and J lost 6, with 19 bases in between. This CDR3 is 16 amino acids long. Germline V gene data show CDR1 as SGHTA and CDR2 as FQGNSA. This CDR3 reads CASSLKLAEGADTQYF. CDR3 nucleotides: TGTGCCAGCAGCTTGAAACTAGCGGAGGGGGCCGATACGCAGTATTTT.

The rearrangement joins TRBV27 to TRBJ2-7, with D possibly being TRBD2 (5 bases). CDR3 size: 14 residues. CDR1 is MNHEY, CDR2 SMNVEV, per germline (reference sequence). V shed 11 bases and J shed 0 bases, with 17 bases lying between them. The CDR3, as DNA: TGTGCCGGCGAGGGAGCGGCAAGCTCCTACGAGCAGTACTTC. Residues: CAGEGAASSYEQYF.

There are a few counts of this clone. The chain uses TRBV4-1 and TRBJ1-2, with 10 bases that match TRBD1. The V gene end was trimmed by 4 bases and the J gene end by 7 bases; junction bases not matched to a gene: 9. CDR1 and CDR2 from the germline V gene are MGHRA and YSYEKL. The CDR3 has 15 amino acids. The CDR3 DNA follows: TGCGCCAGCAGCCCATATTGGGACAGGGGACGTGGCTACACCTTC. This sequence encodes CASSPYWDRGRGYTF.

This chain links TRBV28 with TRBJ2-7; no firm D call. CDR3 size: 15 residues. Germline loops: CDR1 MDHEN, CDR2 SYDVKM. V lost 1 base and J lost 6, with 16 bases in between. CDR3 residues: CASSLSSLLSTEQYF. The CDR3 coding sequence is TGTGCCAGCAGTTTATCCTCCCTGCTAAGTACCGAGCAGTACTTC.

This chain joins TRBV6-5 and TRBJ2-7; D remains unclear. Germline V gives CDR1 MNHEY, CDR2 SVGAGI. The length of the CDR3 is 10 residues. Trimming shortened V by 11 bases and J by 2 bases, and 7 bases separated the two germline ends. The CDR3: CAVQTYEQYF. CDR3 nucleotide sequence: TGTGCCGTACAAACCTACGAGCAGTACTTC.

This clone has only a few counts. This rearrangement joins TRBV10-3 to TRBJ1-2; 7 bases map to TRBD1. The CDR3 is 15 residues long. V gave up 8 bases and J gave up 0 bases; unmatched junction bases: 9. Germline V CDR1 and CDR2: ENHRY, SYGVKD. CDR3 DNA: TGTGCCATCGGATCAGGGGGGACCTCTAACTATGGCTACACCTTC. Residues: CAIGSGGTSNYGYTF.

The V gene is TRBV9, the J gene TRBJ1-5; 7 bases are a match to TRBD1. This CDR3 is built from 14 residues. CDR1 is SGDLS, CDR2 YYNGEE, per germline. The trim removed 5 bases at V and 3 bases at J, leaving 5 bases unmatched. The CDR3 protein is CASSGGGHNQPQHF. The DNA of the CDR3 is TGTGCCAGCAGTGGAGGGGGCCACAATCAGCCCCAGCATTTT.

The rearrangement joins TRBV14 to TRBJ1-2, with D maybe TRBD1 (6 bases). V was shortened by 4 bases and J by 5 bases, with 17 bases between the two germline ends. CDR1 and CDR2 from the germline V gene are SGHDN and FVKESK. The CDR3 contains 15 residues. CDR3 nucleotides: TGTGCCAGCAGCCTACAGGGAGGGCCAACTTATGGCTACACCTTC. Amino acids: CASSLQGGPTYGYTF.

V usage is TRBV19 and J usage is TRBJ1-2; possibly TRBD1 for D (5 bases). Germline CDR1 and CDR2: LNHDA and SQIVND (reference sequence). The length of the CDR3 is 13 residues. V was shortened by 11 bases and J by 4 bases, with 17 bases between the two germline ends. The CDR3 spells CAGFRTTPYGYTF. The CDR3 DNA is TGTGCCGGGTTTAGGACAACCCCCTATGGCTACACCTTC.

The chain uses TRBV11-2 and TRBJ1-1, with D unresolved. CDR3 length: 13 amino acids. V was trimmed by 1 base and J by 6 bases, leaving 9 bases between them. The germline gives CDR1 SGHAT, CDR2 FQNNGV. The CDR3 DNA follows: TGTGCCAGCAGCTTAGGAGTGGGCTCTGAAGCTTTCTTT. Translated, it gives CASSLGVGSEAFF. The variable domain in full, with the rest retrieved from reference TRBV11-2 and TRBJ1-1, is EAGVAQSPRYKIIEKRQSVAFWCNPISGHATLYWYQQILGQGPKLLIQFQNNGVVDDSQLPKDRFSAERLKGVDSTLKIQPAKLEDSAVYLCASSLGVGSEAFFGQGTRLTVV.

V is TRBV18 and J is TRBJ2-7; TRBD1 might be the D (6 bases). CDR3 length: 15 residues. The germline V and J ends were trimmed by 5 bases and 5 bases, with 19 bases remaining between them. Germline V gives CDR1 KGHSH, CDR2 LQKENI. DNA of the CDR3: TGTGCCAGCTCAACCGGCGCAGGGGTTTCCAACGAGCAGTACTTC. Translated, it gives CASSTGAGVSNEQYF.

The CDR3 is CASNEPGQGFSGANVLTF. In nucleotides, the CDR3 is TGTGCCAGTAACGAACCGGGACAGGGTTTTTCGGGGGCCAACGTCCTGACTTTC. The chain carries TRBV19 and TRBJ2-6; the match to TRBD1 covers 9 bases. Trimming removed 7 bases from V and 4 bases from J; junction bases left unmatched: 14. CDR1 LNHDA and CDR2 SQIVND come from the germline V gene (reference sequence). This CDR3 comprises 18 residues.

The CDR3 DNA follows: TGTGCCAGCAGTCGACAGAGAACCACTGAAGCTTTCTTT. Its protein product is CASSRQRTTEAFF. V is TRBV5-4 and J is TRBJ1-1, with D perhaps TRBD1 (5 bases). CDR3 length: 13 residues. Between the trimmed V and J ends, which lost 5 bases and 4 bases, there was a span of 12 bases. Germline-derived CDR1 and CDR2 are SGHNT and YYREEE (reference sequence).

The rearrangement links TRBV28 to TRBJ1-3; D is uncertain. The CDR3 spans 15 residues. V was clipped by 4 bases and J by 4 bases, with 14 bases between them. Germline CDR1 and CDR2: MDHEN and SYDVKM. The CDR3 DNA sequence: TGTGCCAGCAGTTCCCGGTCCTGGTACGGAAACACCATATATTTT. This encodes CASSSRSWYGNTIYF. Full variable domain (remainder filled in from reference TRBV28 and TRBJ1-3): DVKVTQSSRYLVKRTGEKVFLECVQDMDHENMFWYRQDPGLGLRLIYFSYDVKMKEKGDIPEGYSVSREKKERFSLILESASTNQTSMYLCASSSRSWYGNTIYFGEGSWLTVV.

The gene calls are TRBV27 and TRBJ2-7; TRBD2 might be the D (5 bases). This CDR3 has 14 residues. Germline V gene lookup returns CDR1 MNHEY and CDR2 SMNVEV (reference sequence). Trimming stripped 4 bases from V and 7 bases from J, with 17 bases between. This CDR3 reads CASSSGLDPREQYF. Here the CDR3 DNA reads TGTGCCAGCAGTTCCGGACTGGACCCTCGGGAGCAGTACTTC.

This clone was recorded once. The CDR3 nucleotides are TGTGCCAGCAGTGTGGGGCAGTATTCACCCCTCCACTTT. Its protein is CASSVGQYSPLHF. The V gene is TRBV2, the J gene TRBJ1-6, with D maybe TRBD1 (5 bases). CDR1 is SNHLY and CDR2 is FYNNEI in the germline V gene. The length of the CDR3 is 13 residues. Trimming pared 4 bases from V and 8 bases from J, leaving 9 bases between.

The CDR3, as DNA: TGTGCCAGCAGCTTAGAGCTAGCGGGGGGGACAGATACGCAGTATTTT. Its translation is CASSLELAGGTDTQYF. The rearrangement links TRBV7-6 to TRBJ2-3, with 12 bases aligning to TRBD2. Trimming removed 1 base from V and 3 bases from J; junction bases left unmatched: 2. Per the germline V gene, CDR1 is SGHVS and CDR2 is FNYEAQ. The CDR3 has 16 amino acids.

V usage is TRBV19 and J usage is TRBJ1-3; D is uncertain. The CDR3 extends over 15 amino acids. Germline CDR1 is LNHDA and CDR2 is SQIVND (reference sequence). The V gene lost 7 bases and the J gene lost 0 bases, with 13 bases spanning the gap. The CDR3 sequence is CASILSGYSGNTIYF. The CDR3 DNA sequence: TGTGCCAGTATCCTGTCGGGGTACTCTGGAAACACCATATATTTT. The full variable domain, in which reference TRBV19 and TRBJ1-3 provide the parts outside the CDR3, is DGGITQSPKYLFRKEGQNVTLSCEQNLNHDAMYWYRQDPGQGLRLIYYSQIVNDFQKGDIAEGYSVSREKKESFPLTVTSAQKNPTAFYLCASILSGYSGNTIYFGEGSWLTVV.

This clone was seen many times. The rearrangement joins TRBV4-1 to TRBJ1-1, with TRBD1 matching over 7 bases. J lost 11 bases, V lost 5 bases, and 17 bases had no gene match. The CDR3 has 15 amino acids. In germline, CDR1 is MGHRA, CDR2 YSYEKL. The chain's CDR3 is CASSSRDSATVEAFF. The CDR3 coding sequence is TGCGCCAGCAGCTCACGGGACAGCGCTACAGTGGAGGCTTTCTTT.